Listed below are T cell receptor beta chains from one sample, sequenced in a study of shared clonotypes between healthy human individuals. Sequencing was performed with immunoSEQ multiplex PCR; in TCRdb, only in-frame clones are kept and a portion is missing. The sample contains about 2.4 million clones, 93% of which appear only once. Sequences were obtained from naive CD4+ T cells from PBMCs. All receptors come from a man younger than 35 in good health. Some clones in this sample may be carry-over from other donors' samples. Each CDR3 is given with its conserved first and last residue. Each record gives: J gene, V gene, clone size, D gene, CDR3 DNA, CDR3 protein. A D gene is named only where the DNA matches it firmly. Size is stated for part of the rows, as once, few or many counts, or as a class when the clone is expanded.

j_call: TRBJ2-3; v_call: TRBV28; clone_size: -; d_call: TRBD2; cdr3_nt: TGTGCCAGCATGGCCAGGGAGGGACTCCGCACAGATACGCAGTATTTT; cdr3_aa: CASMAREGLRTDTQYF
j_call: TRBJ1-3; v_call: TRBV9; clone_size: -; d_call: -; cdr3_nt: TGTGCCAGCAGCGTAGCCCCGAGGACGGCCGGAAACACCATATATTTT; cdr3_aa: CASSVAPRTAGNTIYF
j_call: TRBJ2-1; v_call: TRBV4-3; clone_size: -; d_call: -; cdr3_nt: TGCGCCAGCAGCCAAGATGCAGGGAGGTCCTACAATGAGCAGTTCTTC; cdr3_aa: CASSQDAGRSYNEQFF
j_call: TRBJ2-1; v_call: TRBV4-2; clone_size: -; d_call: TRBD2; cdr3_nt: TGTGCCAGCAGCCAAGGACTAGCGGGAGGGGATGAGCAGTTCTTC; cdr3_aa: CASSQGLAGGDEQFF
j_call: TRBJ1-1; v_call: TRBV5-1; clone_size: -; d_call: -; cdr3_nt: TGCGCCAGCAGCTTGGAGCTGGGGGGCACTGAAGCTTTCTTT; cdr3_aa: CASSLELGGTEAFF
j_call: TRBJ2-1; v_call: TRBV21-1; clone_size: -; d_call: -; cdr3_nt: TGTGCCAGCAGCAAAGTAGCATTTCGGGAGAGGGGGGTATGTGAGCAGTTCTTC; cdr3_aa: CASSKVAFRERGVCEQFF
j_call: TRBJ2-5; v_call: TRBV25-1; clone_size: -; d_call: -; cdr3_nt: TGTGCCAGCAGTGATTCACTTGTAGGGGGTGTCGACCAGTACTTC; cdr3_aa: CASSDSLVGGVDQYF
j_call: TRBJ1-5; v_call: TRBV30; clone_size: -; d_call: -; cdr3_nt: TGTGCCTGGAGCATCGGGATGGGAAATCAGCCCCAGCATTTT; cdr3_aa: CAWSIGMGNQPQHF
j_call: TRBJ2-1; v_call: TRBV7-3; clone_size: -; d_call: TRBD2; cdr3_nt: TGTGCCAGCAGCTTAGGACTAGCGGGAGTTAATGAGCAGTTCTTC; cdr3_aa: CASSLGLAGVNEQFF
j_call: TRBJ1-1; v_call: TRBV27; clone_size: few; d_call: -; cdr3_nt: TGTGCCAGCAGGTCCCAGGGGACCACTGAAGCTTTCTTT; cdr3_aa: CASRSQGTTEAFF
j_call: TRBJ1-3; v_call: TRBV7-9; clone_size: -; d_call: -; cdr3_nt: TGTGCCAGCAGCTTAATAGGGGCTAAGAGCTCTGGAAACACCATATATTTT; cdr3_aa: CASSLIGAKSSGNTIYF
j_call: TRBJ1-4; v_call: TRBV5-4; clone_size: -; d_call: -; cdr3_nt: TGTGCCAGCAGCTTCGGTGGAAAACTGTTTTTT; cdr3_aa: CASSFGGKLFF
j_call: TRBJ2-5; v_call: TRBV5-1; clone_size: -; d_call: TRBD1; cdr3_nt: TGCGCCAGCAGCGGGGGGACAGGGATGGGGCCTCGGGGCCAAGAGACCCAGTACTTC; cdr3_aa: CASSGGTGMGPRGQETQYF
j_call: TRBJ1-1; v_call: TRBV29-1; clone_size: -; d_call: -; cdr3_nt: TGCAGCGCCCGGGACCGGTTTCGAGCTTTCTTT; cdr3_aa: CSARDRFRAFF
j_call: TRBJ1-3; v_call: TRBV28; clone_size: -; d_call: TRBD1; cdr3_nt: TGTGCCAGCAGCCAGGGACAGGGGGCTTACACCATATATTTT; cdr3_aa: CASSQGQGAYTIYF
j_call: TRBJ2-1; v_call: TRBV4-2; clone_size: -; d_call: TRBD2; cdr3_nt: TGTGCCAGCAGCCCCGGAAAGACTAGCGGGGGGGAGGATGAGCAGTTCTTC; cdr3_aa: CASSPGKTSGGEDEQFF
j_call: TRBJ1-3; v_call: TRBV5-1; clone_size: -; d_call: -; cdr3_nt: TGCGCCAGCAGCTTGACGGGGGCTGGAAACACCATATATTTT; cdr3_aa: CASSLTGAGNTIYF
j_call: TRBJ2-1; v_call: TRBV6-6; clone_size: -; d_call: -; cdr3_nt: TGTGCCAGCAGTACCCCAGGAAGGCGAGTATCTGAGCAGTTCTTC; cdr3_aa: CASSTPGRRVSEQFF
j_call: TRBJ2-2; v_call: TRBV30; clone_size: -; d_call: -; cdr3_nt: TGTGCCTGGAGTAAACAGGGAGGCACCGGGGAGCTGTTTTTT; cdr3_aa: CAWSKQGGTGELFF